A single T cell receptor beta chain is shown here with its context. This sample is drawn from a study of blood T cell repertoires in COVID-19. The CDR3 covers 15 residues. Germline-derived CDR1 and CDR2 are SGHRS and YFSETQ. V lost 4 bases, J lost 5 bases, and 18 bases lay in between. Cohort placement rested on clinical history that participants reported themselves. Cohort 3 recovery required two negative PCRs, clearance, or symptom resolution. Authors' data handling: Estimates of nucleated cell counts were drawn from the amplification of reference gene primers. Assay: immunoSEQ multiplex PCR; the TCRdb copy retains only in-frame clones and omits some. That table furnishes V, J and clone size, whereas the DNA furnished D and trimming. In the table there are fewer than 200,000 clones, approximately 80% of which are singletons.

This sequence was found in a woman in her 50s who had recovered from COVID-19. The sequencing sample was made of PBMCs or T cells enriched from blood (not recorded which). This rearrangement joins TRBV5-1 to TRBJ1-1, with TRBD1 as a possible D gene (5 bases). CDR3 nucleotides: TGCGCCAGCAGCCTAAACCGCCCGGGGGAAACTGAAGCTTTCTTT. Its protein product is CASSLNRPGETEAFF. Using reference TRBV5-1 and TRBJ1-1 for the parts outside the CDR3, the full variable domain is KAGVTQTPRYLIKTRGQQVTLSCSPISGHRSVSWYQQTPGQGLQFLFEYFSETQRNKGNFPGRFSGRQFSNSRSEMNVSTLELGDSALYLCASSLNRPGETEAFFGQGTRLTVV.